A single sample gave rise to the 2 T cell receptor beta chains below, sequenced in a study of cytomegalovirus exposure and HLA in healthy donors. PCR used 60 Vbeta primers and 13 Jbeta primers. The table came from immunoSEQ multiplex PCR; TCRdb's copy has only in-frame clones and leaves some out. The data hold roughly 100,000 clones, with 60% to 85% observed a single time. Sequenced sample: PBMCs. Receptors originate from a man aged 40-50 years in good health and CMV-seronegative.

This chain connects TRBV5-1 to TRBJ2-1; 9 bases agree with TRBD2. This CDR3 has 18 residues. CDR1 is SGHRS and CDR2 is YFSETQ in the germline V gene. Unmatched junction bases numbered 11, after V lost 2 bases and J lost 2 bases. CDR3 nucleotide sequence: TGCGCCAGCAGCTTTTTTTGGGCGGGAGGGCCTCCCTACAATGAGCAGTTCTTC. Translation: CASSFFWAGGPPYNEQFF.

The rearrangement joins TRBV7-9 to TRBJ2-1; TRBD2 matches 9 bases. CDR3 length: 15 amino acids. V shed 2 bases, J shed 5 bases, and the junction held 4 bases outside the gene matches. Germline V gene sequence: CDR1 SEHNR, CDR2 FQNEAQ (reference sequence). CDR3 DNA sequence: TGTGCCAGCAGCTTATGGCTAGCGGGAAACAATGAGCAGTTCTTC. Translation: CASSLWLAGNNEQFF.